This TCR beta chain was sequenced in a study of blood T cell repertoires in COVID-19. Study details: The origin of the acute and convalescent COVID-19 samples was the United States, Italy and Spain. The cDNA or gDNA used as material had been derived from T cells, B-cell-depleted T cells, or PBMCs.

In the original workflow: Nucleated cell number was recorded as an estimate derived from reference gene primer amplification. Profiling relied on immunoSEQ multiplex PCR, and the TCRdb table lists in-frame clones only, not all of them. The V and J calls and clone size were taken over from that table, and D and trimming were inferred from the DNA. The sample gives around 100,000 clones, 85% to 90% of which show up once; 15% to 17% is in the top ten. Germline CDR1 SNHLY, CDR2 FYNNEI. The CDR3 contains 13 residues. V shed 6 bases and J shed 0 bases, with 8 bases lying between them. This TCR was sampled from a human donor in a cohort sampled during active COVID-19. This chain links TRBV2 with TRBJ1-2; D may be TRBD1 (6 bases). The sequencing input was peripheral blood. The CDR3 nucleotides are TGTGCCAGCAGGCAGGGGCCTAACTATGGCTACACCTTC. As protein: CASRQGPNYGYTF.